A selection of T cell receptor beta chains follows, all from one sample in a study of vaccination and CD4 T cells after COVID-19. No cognate antigen is known for these TCRs. A single record per CDR3 protein comes from TCRdb applying MiXCR to the PCR reads. The repertoire has about 20,000 distinct CDR3 sequences, 30% to 45% of them found once; the top ten carry about 2.5%. Sequenced here: CD4+ T cells from blood, cultured in vitro, sampled about 7 months after SARS-CoV-2 vaccination. The receptors shown here come from a human donor who had recovered from COVID-19. Both conserved end residues are part of each CDR3. The D gene is left open where the match is weak. Rows may omit the clone size; those that give it use once, few, many or a size class.

abundance: .
d_gene: .
v_gene: TRBV6-2/TRBV6-3
j_gene: TRBJ2-5
CDR3nt: TGTGCCAGCAGTTTGGGCAGGGTGGAGACCCAGTACTTC
CDR3aa: CASSLGRVETQYF

abundance: .
d_gene: .
v_gene: TRBV7-3
j_gene: TRBJ2-3
CDR3nt: TGTGCCAGCAGCCGGTCGCGCACAGATACGCAGTATTTT
CDR3aa: CASSRSRTDTQYF

abundance: few
d_gene: .
v_gene: TRBV15
j_gene: TRBJ1-5
CDR3nt: TGTGCCACCAGCAGCAGGTCAAGTCAGCCCCAGCATTTT
CDR3aa: CATSSRSSQPQHF

abundance: few
d_gene: TRBD1
v_gene: TRBV7-8
j_gene: TRBJ1-1
CDR3nt: TGTGCCAGCAGCTTAACAGGGGGCACTGAAGCTTTCTTT
CDR3aa: CASSLTGGTEAFF

abundance: once
d_gene: .
v_gene: TRBV11-3
j_gene: TRBJ2-7
CDR3nt: TGTGCCAGCAACTTCTCACAGGGATACGAGCAGTACTTC
CDR3aa: CASNFSQGYEQYF

abundance: .
d_gene: TRBD2
v_gene: TRBV20-1
j_gene: TRBJ2-1
CDR3nt: TGCAGTGCTAGAGGTAGCGGGAGGTTCAATGAGCAGTTCTTC
CDR3aa: CSARGSGRFNEQFF

abundance: .
d_gene: TRBD2
v_gene: TRBV27
j_gene: TRBJ2-5
CDR3nt: TGTGCCAGCATGAGCGGGGGGGTCCAAGAGACCCAGTACTTC
CDR3aa: CASMSGGVQETQYF

abundance: .
d_gene: .
v_gene: TRBV7-3
j_gene: TRBJ2-7
CDR3nt: TGTGCCAGAGGAATCCCCCTCGAGCAGTACTTC
CDR3aa: CARGIPLEQYF

abundance: few
d_gene: .
v_gene: TRBV20-1
j_gene: TRBJ2-3
CDR3nt: TGCAGTGCTAGAGACGCCGGGACACCCACAGATACGCAGTATTTT
CDR3aa: CSARDAGTPTDTQYF

abundance: .
d_gene: .
v_gene: TRBV10-3
j_gene: TRBJ1-5
CDR3nt: TGTGCCATCAGTGAGGCCAGGGTTGGGCAGCCCCAGCATTTT
CDR3aa: CAISEARVGQPQHF

abundance: .
d_gene: .
v_gene: TRBV23-1
j_gene: TRBJ1-5
CDR3nt: TGCGCCAGCAGTATCAGAGGGGAAGGTCAGCCCCAGCATTTT
CDR3aa: CASSIRGEGQPQHF

abundance: few
d_gene: TRBD1
v_gene: TRBV20-1
j_gene: TRBJ2-1
CDR3nt: TGCAGTGCCCCCCTCGCGGGGACAGGGGATAATGAGCAGTTCTTC
CDR3aa: CSAPLAGTGDNEQFF

abundance: .
d_gene: TRBD2
v_gene: TRBV11-2
j_gene: TRBJ2-1
CDR3nt: TGTGCCAGCAGCTTAGGGGGCGGGAGCTCCTACAATGAGCAGTTCTTC
CDR3aa: CASSLGGGSSYNEQFF

abundance: .
d_gene: .
v_gene: TRBV27
j_gene: TRBJ1-5
CDR3nt: TGTGCCAGCAGCTTGCTGGGACCGGGTGGGAATCAGCCCCAGCATTTT
CDR3aa: CASSLLGPGGNQPQHF

abundance: .
d_gene: .
v_gene: TRBV7-9
j_gene: TRBJ2-5
CDR3nt: TGTGCCAGCAGCCCAACTAGTTTCCAAGAGACCCAGTACTTC
CDR3aa: CASSPTSFQETQYF

abundance: few
d_gene: .
v_gene: TRBV11-2
j_gene: TRBJ2-3
CDR3nt: TGTGCCAGCAGCTTGTCCTCCCCAAGCACAGATACGCAGTATTTT
CDR3aa: CASSLSSPSTDTQYF

abundance: once
d_gene: .
v_gene: TRBV20-1
j_gene: TRBJ2-7
CDR3nt: TGCAGTGCAGAAGTCGTCCCCGAGGCCTACGAGCAGTACTTC
CDR3aa: CSAEVVPEAYEQYF